This TCR beta chain was found in a study of vaccination effects on CD4 cells after COVID-19. At the end of about ten days of culture, CD4+ T cells were isolated. Two doses of BNT162b2 or mRNA-1273 vaccine were administered to participants. The vaccine recipients had no prior SARS-CoV-2 infection, with negative nucleocapsid antibodies. In the cultures, half the medium was exchanged for IL-2 medium on days 3 and 7. About this clone: Antigen: not known.

V shed 4 bases and J 0 bases; nucleotides not matched to a gene: 5. There are 16 residues in the CDR3. The germline CDR1 and CDR2 sequences are SEHNR and FQNEAQ (reference sequence). Sequencing was performed with immunoSEQ multiplex PCR; in TCRdb, only in-frame clones are kept and a portion is missing. The sample includes 45,000 to 55,000 clones, about 70% of them seen just once. Study-wide points: Clonal contraction was marked in infection- and vaccine-induced clones late after vaccination. Healthy vaccine recipients' vaccine-induced clones were almost all SARS-CoV-2 mono-reactive.

This receptor was obtained from a human donor who received a COVID-19 vaccine. The input for sequencing was CD4+ T cells from PBMCs cultured without peptide, taken after COVID-19 vaccination. The chain combines TRBV7-9 with TRBJ1-4; 7 positions agree with TRBD1. In DNA, the CDR3 is TGTGCCAGCAGCTGGGGGGACAGCGCAACTAATGAAAAACTGTTTTTT. The encoded protein is CASSWGDSATNEKLFF.